This entry lists 13 T cell receptor beta chains sequenced from one sample in a study of cytomegalovirus exposure and HLA in healthy donors. The primer mix had 60 Vbeta and 13 Jbeta primers. Assay used: immunoSEQ multiplex PCR; TCRdb lists only in-frame clones, some missing. The data contain 95,000 to 150,000 clones, around 80% of them singletons. Sample: PBMCs. The receptors originated from a man aged 50 to 60 in good health and CMV-seronegative.

V is TRBV6-6 and J is TRBJ1-2; 9 positions agree with TRBD1. Germline values: CDR1 MNHNY, CDR2 SVGAGI (reference sequence). The CDR3 spans 12 residues. V was clipped by 6 bases and J by 6 bases; unmatched bases: 2. The CDR3 loop reads CASSRQGDGYTF. CDR3 nucleotides: TGTGCCAGCAGCCGACAGGGGGATGGCTACACCTTC.

The chain links TRBV6-6 to TRBJ1-1; 9 nucleotides match TRBD1. Germline CDR1 reads MNHNY; CDR2 reads SVGAGI (reference sequence). The trim removed 2 bases at V and 4 bases at J, leaving 5 bases unmatched. The CDR3 contains 15 residues. CDR3 region: CASSYLTGGGTEAFF. The CDR3 nucleotides read TGTGCCAGCAGTTACCTGACAGGGGGTGGCACTGAAGCTTTCTTT.

The chain has TRBV5-4 and TRBJ2-5; 9 bases agree with TRBD1. The CDR3 runs to 16 residues. V was pared by 2 bases and J by 2 bases, with 7 bases of the junction left unmatched. CDR1 is SGHNT and CDR2 is YYREEE in the germline V gene (reference sequence). The CDR3 is CASSFGTGRSQETQYF. CDR3 coding DNA: TGTGCCAGCAGCTTCGGGACAGGGAGGTCTCAAGAGACCCAGTACTTC.

V usage is TRBV6-5 and J usage is TRBJ2-2; possible D gene TRBD2, 6 bases. V gave up 4 bases and J gave up 7 bases, with 16 bases separating them. CDR3 size: 15 residues. Looked up from germline, CDR1 is MNHEY and CDR2 is SVGAGI. CDR3 residues: CASSFLAGSGGELFF. In DNA, the CDR3 is TGTGCCAGCAGTTTTTTGGCGGGATCTGGCGGGGAGCTGTTTTTT.

The chain couples TRBV21-1 to TRBJ2-1; the DNA was not compared with TRBD2, the D call given in the table. TRBV21-1 is marked as a pseudogene. The CDR3 has 17 amino acids. In nucleotides, the CDR3 is TGTGCCAGCAGCAGGGCCCTTAGCGGGAGGGCGGACAATGAGCAGTTCTTC. Translation: CASSRALSGRADNEQFF.

The chain is built from TRBV11-2 and TRBJ1-4; D perhaps matches TRBD1 (6 bases). CDR3 size: 15 residues. Germline V gene lookup returns CDR1 SGHAT and CDR2 FQNNGV. The V gene lost 3 bases and the J gene lost 4 bases, with 12 bases spanning the gap. The CDR3 protein is CASSFLQGSNEKLFF. As DNA, the CDR3 is TGTGCCAGCAGCTTTTTGCAGGGGAGTAATGAAAAACTGTTTTTT.

This chain links TRBV7-2 with TRBJ2-7; 8 bases line up with TRBD2. Germline V CDR1 and CDR2: SGHTA, FQGNSA. Trimming removed 1 base from V and 5 bases from J; junction bases left unmatched: 13. The CDR3 runs to 17 residues. For the CDR3, the DNA is TGTGCCAGCAGCTTAGGGTTCGGAAGCGGGGGCCGAGACGAGCAGTACTTC. It specifies CASSLGFGSGGRDEQYF. Filled out from reference TRBV7-2 and TRBJ2-7, the complete variable domain reads GAGVSQSPSNKVTEKGKDVELRCDPISGHTALYWYRQSLGQGLEFLIYFQGNSAPDKSGLPSDRFSAERTGGSVSTLTIQRTQQEDSAVYLCASSLGFGSGGRDEQYFGPGTRLTVT.

Written as DNA, the CDR3 is TGTGCCAGCAGCTCCAACAGGGGTACTGAAGCTTTCTTT. It yields the protein CASSSNRGTEAFF. V is TRBV7-3 and J is TRBJ1-1; TRBD1 matches 7 bases. The CDR3 is 13 amino acids. Losses at the gene ends were 4 bases for V and 5 bases for J; bases not matched to a gene: 4. Germline CDR1 is SGHTA and CDR2 is FQGTGA. Variable domain in full (rest from reference TRBV7-3 and TRBJ1-1): GAGVSQTPSNKVTEKGKYVELRCDPISGHTALYWYRQSLGQGPEFLIYFQGTGAADDSGLPNDRFFAVRPEGSVSTLKIQRTERGDSAVYLCASSSNRGTEAFFGQGTRLTVV.

The J gene is TRBJ1-1, the V gene TRBV11-1, with D unclear. The V gene's germline CDR1 is SGHAT and CDR2 FQDESV (reference sequence). The V end was cut by 3 bases, the J end by 2 bases, with 4 bases between. The CDR3 runs 12 residues. CDR3 coding DNA: TGTGCCAGCAGCTTCAGAAACACTGAAGCTTTCTTT. This translates into CASSFRNTEAFF.

The rearrangement joins TRBV6-1 to TRBJ2-5; no firm D call. The CDR3 has 15 amino acids. Germline V gene lookup returns CDR1 MNHNS and CDR2 SASEGT. Trimming took 1 base from V and 2 from J, leaving 11 bases between them. The CDR3 reads CASSEGAFGQETQYF. The CDR3 bases are TGTGCCAGCAGTGAAGGGGCATTTGGTCAAGAGACCCAGTACTTC.

The V and J genes are TRBV6-5 and TRBJ2-1; perhaps TRBD1 as D (5 bases). Germline lookup yields CDR1 MNHEY and CDR2 SVGAGI. The CDR3 runs to 15 residues. V was shortened by 2 bases and J by 4 bases, with 12 bases between the two germline ends. CDR3 sequence reads: CASSYSASGYNEQFF. CDR3 nucleotides: TGTGCCAGCAGTTACAGCGCCTCAGGGTACAATGAGCAGTTCTTC.

The chain is built from TRBV2 and TRBJ1-4; no definite D call. The CDR3 is 15 residues long. Trimming removed 6 bases from V and 0 bases from J, with 11 bases in between. Germline assignment: CDR1 SNHLY and CDR2 FYNNEI. For the CDR3, the DNA is TGTGCCAGCAGAACAGTCATTGCAACTAATGAAAAACTGTTTTTT. The encoded protein is CASRTVIATNEKLFF.

The chain joins TRBV29-1 to TRBJ1-4; 8 nucleotides agree with TRBD1. Germline trimming cut 4 bases from V and 3 bases from J; bases unmatched to any gene: 4. Germline loops: CDR1 SQVTM, CDR2 ANQGSEA. The CDR3 is 14 residues long. The chain's CDR3 is CSVGPTGANEKLFF. The CDR3 bases are TGCAGCGTTGGCCCGACAGGGGCTAATGAAAAACTGTTTTTT.